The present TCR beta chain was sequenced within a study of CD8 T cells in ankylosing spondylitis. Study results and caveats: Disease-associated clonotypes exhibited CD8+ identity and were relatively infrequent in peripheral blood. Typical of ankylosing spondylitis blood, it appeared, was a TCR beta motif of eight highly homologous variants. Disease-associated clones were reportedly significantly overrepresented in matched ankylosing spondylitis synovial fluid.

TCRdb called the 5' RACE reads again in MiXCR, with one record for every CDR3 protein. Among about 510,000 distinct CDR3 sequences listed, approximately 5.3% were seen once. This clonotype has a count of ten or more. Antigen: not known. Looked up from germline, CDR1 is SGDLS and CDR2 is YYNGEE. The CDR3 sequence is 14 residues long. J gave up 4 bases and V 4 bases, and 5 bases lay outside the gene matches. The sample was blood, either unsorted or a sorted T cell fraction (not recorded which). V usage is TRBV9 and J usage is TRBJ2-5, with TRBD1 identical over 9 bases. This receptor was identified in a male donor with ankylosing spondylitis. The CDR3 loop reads CASSLGDRVETQYF. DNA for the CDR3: TGTGCCAGCAGCCTCGGGGACAGGGTAGAGACCCAGTACTTC.